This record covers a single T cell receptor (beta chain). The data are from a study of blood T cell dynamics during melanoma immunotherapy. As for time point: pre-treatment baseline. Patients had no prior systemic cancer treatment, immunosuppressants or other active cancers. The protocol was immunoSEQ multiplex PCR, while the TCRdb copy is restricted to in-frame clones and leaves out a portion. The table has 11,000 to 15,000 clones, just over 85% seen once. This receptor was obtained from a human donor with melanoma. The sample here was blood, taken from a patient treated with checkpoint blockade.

The CDR3 loop reads CASRAGGYSPLHF. CDR3 DNA sequence: TGCGCCAGCAGGGCAGGGGGCTATTCACCCCTCCACTTT. The chain uses TRBV5-1 and TRBJ1-6, with 8 bases matching TRBD1. The CDR3 extends over 13 amino acids. The germline V gene encodes CDR1 SGHRS and CDR2 YFSETQ. J was trimmed by 8 bases and V by 5 bases; bases with no gene match: 3.